The clone carrying this T cell receptor (beta chain) has just one count. Its antigen is still unknown. The data were taken from a study of cytomegalovirus exposure and HLA in healthy donors. The donors formed part of the approximately 120-subject validation cohort, distinct from the approximately 670-subject first cohort. Overall study findings and caveats: There were 150 to 200 TCR beta chains listed as cytomegalovirus-associated. Many donors carried some public TCRs, although rarity characterized most TCR sequences.

The CDR3 contains 14 residues. Germline loops: CDR1 SGHNT, CDR2 YYREEE (reference sequence). Trimming left V 4 bases short and J 6 bases short, with 16 bases between. Produced via immunoSEQ multiplex PCR; TCRdb's table is partial and in-frame only. The sample includes around 250,000 clones, around 90% of them seen just once. V gene TRBV5-4 combines with J gene TRBJ1-1; the D gene is possibly TRBD1 (6 bases). The sequence was obtained from a woman aged 18-29 years in good health and CMV-seronegative. Sample: PBMCs. The DNA for the CDR3 is TGTGCCAGCAGCCCTAAAACAGGGATCTCTGAAGCTTTCTTT. Amino acids: CASSPKTGISEAFF.